These 26 T cell receptor beta chains originate from one sample sequenced in a study of blood T cell repertoires in COVID-19. TCRdb's table, derived via immunoSEQ multiplex PCR, lists solely in-frame clones and lacks some. The data contain 100,000 to 150,000 clones, under 80% of them singletons. The sequenced sample was peripheral blood. The receptors come from a man between 65 and 85 years old with acute or convalescent COVID-19.

The chain uses TRBV9 and TRBJ2-7; TRBD1 matches 7 bases. This CDR3 comprises 15 residues. CDR1 and CDR2 (germline): SGDLS, YYNGEE. With 3 bases clipped from V and 4 bases from J, the junction kept 10 bases outside the gene matches. The CDR3 bases are TGTGCCAGCAGCGCGGCCAGGGGGTCTCTATACGAGCAGTACTTC. Translated, it gives CASSAARGSLYEQYF.

The V call is TRBV7-2, the J call TRBJ1-2, with no clear D. The V end was cut by 2 bases, the J end by 4 bases, with 11 bases between. CDR3 length: 14 residues. Germline loops: CDR1 SGHTA, CDR2 FQGNSA. The CDR3 region is CASSLQGAGYGYTF. CDR3 nucleotide sequence: TGTGCCAGCAGCTTACAAGGAGCGGGCTATGGCTACACCTTC.

V usage is TRBV7-2 and J usage is TRBJ2-7, with D possibly matching TRBD2 (5 bases). Germline V gives CDR1 SGHTA, CDR2 FQGNSA. The CDR3 has 15 amino acids. Deletions cut 1 base from V and 3 bases from J, with 13 bases between. CDR3 region: CASSLVPDYNYEQYF. The CDR3 coding sequence is TGTGCCAGCAGCTTAGTACCCGACTATAACTACGAGCAGTACTTC.

V and J are TRBV6-5 and TRBJ1-1; 7 bases line up with TRBD1. The CDR3 consists of 11 residues. Germline V gives CDR1 MNHEY, CDR2 SVGAGI. V dropped 6 bases and J dropped 11; count of bases not matched to a gene: 6. The DNA of the CDR3 is TGTGCCAGCAGACGCACAGGGGTTGCTTTCTTT. Protein sequence: CASRRTGVAFF.

The rearrangement uses TRBV5-1 and TRBJ2-1; 9 bases align to TRBD2. This CDR3 has 16 residues. V lost 3 bases and J lost 2; bases outside the gene matches: 6. From germline, CDR1 is SGHRS and CDR2 YFSETQ. The CDR3 reads CASSSTSGPPYNEQFF. As DNA, the CDR3 is TGCGCCAGCAGCTCTACTAGCGGGCCTCCCTACAATGAGCAGTTCTTC.

V and J are TRBV9 and TRBJ1-3; D is perhaps TRBD1 (6 bases). Trimming stripped 3 bases from V and 1 base from J, with 14 bases between. The CDR3 contains 16 residues. CDR1 and CDR2 (germline): SGDLS, YYNGEE. The CDR3 DNA follows: TGTGCCAGCAGCGACGGGGGGGCACAGTCTGGAAACACCATATATTTT. This sequence encodes CASSDGGAQSGNTIYF. The full variable domain, rest sourced from reference TRBV9 and TRBJ1-3, is DSGVTQTPKHLITATGQRVTLRCSPRSGDLSVYWYQQSLDQGLQFLIQYYNGEERAKGNILERFSAQQFPDLHSELNLSSLELGDSALYFCASSDGGAQSGNTIYFGEGSWLTVV.

V usage is TRBV5-6 and J usage is TRBJ2-2; 13 positions agree with TRBD2. Per germline, CDR1 SGHDT and CDR2 YYEEEE. Trimming cost V 1 base and J 5 bases; bases outside gene matches: 2. This CDR3 region has 16 residues. CDR3 sequence (DNA): TGTGCCAGCAGCTTGACGGGACTAGCGGGGACCGGGGAGCTGTTTTTT. It specifies CASSLTGLAGTGELFF.

The chain employs TRBV24-1 and TRBJ1-2; 10 bases line up with TRBD1. The CDR3 runs 14 residues. Per the germline V gene, CDR1 is KGHDR and CDR2 is SFDVKD. V trimming: 4 bases; J trimming: 6 bases; junction bases outside the gene matches: 4. CDR3 in amino acids: CATSDPGQGNGYTF. DNA for the CDR3: TGTGCCACCAGTGACCCGGGACAGGGGAATGGCTACACCTTC.

The V and J genes are TRBV4-1 and TRBJ2-3; 9 bases map to TRBD2. The J segment lost 5 bases and the V segment lost 0 bases, leaving 12 bases of the junction unmatched. Germline CDR1 MGHRA, CDR2 YSYEKL. This CDR3 is built from 18 residues. Here the CDR3 DNA reads TGCGCCAGCAGCCAAGATAGGCAAGCGGGGGGCCGACTAGATACGCAGTATTTT. This codes for CASSQDRQAGGRLDTQYF.

This sequence joins TRBV6-5 and TRBJ1-1, with TRBD1 matching 9 bases. Germline lookup yields CDR1 MNHEY and CDR2 SVGAGI. The V and J ends lost 0 bases and 5 bases, in that order; junction bases with no gene match: 4. CDR3 length: 15 amino acids. CDR3 residues: CASSYSTGGRTEAFF. Written as DNA, the CDR3 is TGTGCCAGCAGTTACTCGACAGGGGGGAGGACTGAAGCTTTCTTT.

The chain links TRBV11-2 to TRBJ1-2; D remains unclear. Germline V gives CDR1 SGHAT, CDR2 FQNNGV. With 0 bases removed from V and 6 bases from J, the gap between germline ends came to 8 bases. The CDR3 sequence is 13 residues long. The CDR3 sequence: CASSLDNRDGYTF. The CDR3 DNA reads TGTGCCAGCAGCTTAGACAACAGAGATGGCTACACCTTC. The variable domain in full, completed from reference TRBV11-2 and TRBJ1-2, reads EAGVAQSPRYKIIEKRQSVAFWCNPISGHATLYWYQQILGQGPKLLIQFQNNGVVDDSQLPKDRFSAERLKGVDSTLKIQPAKLEDSAVYLCASSLDNRDGYTFGSGTRLTVV.

J is TRBJ1-5 and V is TRBV10-3; maybe TRBD1 (5 bases). The germline V and J ends were trimmed by 5 bases and 3 bases, with 17 bases remaining between them. Germline assignment: CDR1 ENHRY and CDR2 SYGVKD. CDR3 length equals 16 residues. CDR3 sequence reads: CAISQNEDSANQPQHF. Here the CDR3 DNA reads TGTGCCATCAGTCAAAACGAAGACAGTGCCAATCAGCCCCAGCATTTT.

V gene TRBV18 combines with J gene TRBJ2-3; the D is unclear. Germline V gene data show CDR1 as KGHSH and CDR2 as LQKENI. The CDR3 has 12 amino acids. V was cut by 2 bases and J by 6 bases, with 6 bases left in between. DNA of the CDR3: TGTGCCAGCTCACCATCTCCGGATACGCAGTATTTT. It is translated as CASSPSPDTQYF.

This clone was detected a few times. This chain connects TRBV4-3 to TRBJ1-2; D might be TRBD1 (6 bases). The CDR3 is 14 amino acids. Trimming removed 6 bases at V and 4 bases at J, with 15 bases between. CDR1 and CDR2 from the germline V gene are LGHNA and YSLEER. CDR3 DNA sequence: TGCGCCAGCAGACCATCGACAGGAGGCTATGGCTACACCTTC. The encoded protein is CASRPSTGGYGYTF.

The V call is TRBV19, the J call TRBJ2-7; 12 nucleotides align to TRBD1. The CDR3 consists of 14 residues. V was clipped by 5 bases and J by 6 bases; unmatched bases: 5. Germline V gene sequence: CDR1 LNHDA, CDR2 SQIVND (reference sequence). CDR3 DNA sequence: TGTGCCAGTAGTCCCGGGACAGGGGGCGCCGAGCAGTACTTC. Protein: CASSPGTGGAEQYF.

This sequence joins TRBV30 and TRBJ2-5, with TRBD1 matching over 9 bases. The CDR3 is 17 residues long. Germline V gene data show CDR1 as GTSNPN and CDR2 as SVGIG (reference sequence). J was trimmed by 5 bases and V by 0 bases; bases with no gene match: 13. This chain's CDR3 is CAWSVRVRNRGLETQYF. In nucleotides, the CDR3 is TGTGCCTGGAGTGTTCGTGTGAGGAACAGGGGGCTGGAGACCCAGTACTTC.

This clone was recorded only once. The chain's CDR3 is CASSLKGTGPYEQYF. CDR3 nucleotide sequence: TGTGCCAGCAGCTTAAAGGGGACAGGGCCCTACGAGCAGTACTTC. This chain joins TRBV7-3 and TRBJ2-7, with 9 bases lining up with TRBD1. Unmatched junction bases numbered 3, after V lost 1 base and J lost 2 bases. In germline, CDR1 is SGHTA, CDR2 FQGTGA. The CDR3 is made up of 15 amino acids. Together with reference TRBV7-3 and TRBJ2-7, the CDR3 gives the full variable domain: GAGVSQTPSNKVTEKGKYVELRCDPISGHTALYWYRQSLGQGPEFLIYFQGTGAADDSGLPNDRFFAVRPEGSVSTLKIQRTERGDSAVYLCASSLKGTGPYEQYFGPGTRLTVT.

The genes are TRBV11-2 and TRBJ1-6, with D maybe TRBD1 (5 bases). The CDR3 totals 15 residues. The germline V and J ends were trimmed by 3 bases and 10 bases, with 16 bases remaining between them. Looked up from germline, CDR1 is SGHAT and CDR2 is FQNNGV. The CDR3 loop reads CASSFSVRGKSPLHF. Written as DNA, the CDR3 is TGTGCCAGCAGCTTTAGTGTCCGGGGGAAATCACCCCTCCACTTT.

V usage is TRBV19 and J usage is TRBJ1-2, with D possibly TRBD1 on 6 matching bases. V was pared by 8 bases and J by 6 bases, with 19 bases between. Per the germline V gene, CDR1 is LNHDA and CDR2 is SQIVND (reference sequence). The CDR3 spans 14 residues. CDR3 bases: TGTGCCAGTCTCTCTGGGGACAAAGAGGATGGCTACACCTTC. Translating it yields CASLSGDKEDGYTF.

The gene calls are TRBV5-6 and TRBJ1-2; 7 bases match TRBD1. The CDR3 is made up of 14 amino acids. Germline CDR1 is SGHDT and CDR2 is YYEEEE. J was trimmed by 6 bases and V by 3 bases; bases with no gene match: 8. CDR3 nucleotide sequence: TGTGCCAGCAGCTCTACTACAGGGGACCATGGCTACACCTTC. Residues: CASSSTTGDHGYTF. Full variable domain (remainder filled in from reference TRBV5-6 and TRBJ1-2): DAGVTQSPTHLIKTRGQQVTLRCSPKSGHDTVSWYQQALGQGPQFIFQYYEEEERQRGNFPDRFSGHQFPNYSSELNVNALLLGDSALYLCASSSTTGDHGYTFGSGTRLTVV.

The genes are TRBV6-1 and TRBJ1-2; tentative D call: TRBD1 (5 bases). The CDR3 sequence is 15 residues long. CDR1 and CDR2 (germline): MNHNS, SASEGT. Trimming stripped 3 bases from V and 3 bases from J, with 14 bases between. CDR3 region: CASSDGQPGDYGYTF. The DNA for the CDR3 is TGTGCCAGCAGTGATGGGCAGCCGGGGGACTATGGCTACACCTTC.

This chain connects TRBV6-2 or TRBV6-3 to TRBJ1-1; D ambiguous. The CDR3 runs to 12 residues. Trimming shortened V by 5 bases and J by 6 bases, and 10 bases separated the two germline ends. The germline gives CDR1 MNHEY, CDR2 SVGEGT. CDR3 region: CASSMRRAEAFF. Written as DNA, the CDR3 is TGTGCCAGCAGTATGAGGAGGGCTGAAGCTTTCTTT.

This clone was counted between two and nine times. V usage is TRBV30 and J usage is TRBJ1-5, with 9 bases identical to TRBD1. V shed 5 bases and J 6 bases; nucleotides not matched to a gene: 8. Germline lookup yields CDR1 GTSNPN and CDR2 SVGIG (reference sequence). This CDR3 is built from 14 residues. This CDR3 reads CAWPRDREVQPQHF. The CDR3 nucleotides read TGTGCCTGGCCCAGGGACAGGGAGGTTCAGCCCCAGCATTTT.

The chain links TRBV19 to TRBJ1-5; a possible D gene is TRBD1 (5 bases). V was pared by 4 bases and J by 3 bases, with 7 bases between. Germline V gives CDR1 LNHDA, CDR2 SQIVND (reference sequence). The CDR3 extends over 13 amino acids. In DNA form, the CDR3 reads TGTGCCAGTAGTAAGGACAACAATCAGCCCCAGCATTTT. Its translation is CASSKDNNQPQHF.

This clone has just a few counts. The CDR3 spells CASSYSISDYGYTF. The CDR3 DNA follows: TGTGCCAGCAGTTACTCGATCAGCGACTATGGCTACACCTTC. The chain has TRBV6-5 and TRBJ1-2; D is ambiguous. The CDR3 has 14 residues. CDR1 is MNHEY and CDR2 is SVGAGI in the germline V gene. V shed 0 bases and J shed 3 bases, with 8 bases lying between them.

The CDR3 is CASSEEGGYGYTF. CDR3 DNA sequence: TGTGCCAGCAGCGAGGAAGGGGGTTATGGCTACACCTTC. The chain links TRBV7-3 to TRBJ1-2, with D possibly being TRBD1 (6 bases). The length of the CDR3 is 13 residues. The ends were cut back, 5 bases at V and 5 bases at J, with 12 bases in the middle. Germline-derived CDR1 and CDR2 are SGHTA and FQGTGA. Based on the CDR3 plus reference TRBV7-3 and TRBJ1-2, the full variable domain is GAGVSQTPSNKVTEKGKYVELRCDPISGHTALYWYRQSLGQGPEFLIYFQGTGAADDSGLPNDRFFAVRPEGSVSTLKIQRTERGDSAVYLCASSEEGGYGYTFGSGTRLTVV.